This T cell receptor beta chain is from a study of follicular helper T cells after annual influenza vaccination. For the study at large: Days 0, 7 and 28 post-vaccination were the blood draw times. Study observations and caveats: Day 7 ICOS+CD38+ clones were most often found later in ICOS-CD38- cTfh cells.

Regarding this clone: Antigen specificity is unknown.

V trimming: 0 bases; J trimming: 4 bases; junction bases outside the gene matches: 5. The CDR3 consists of 15 residues. Germline lookup yields CDR1 SGHRS and CDR2 YFSETQ. Repertoires were generated with immunoSEQ multiplex PCR, while TCRdb's copy carries only in-frame clones and drops some. The repertoire holds 2,500 to 4,000 clones, with about 86% as singletons. Time point denoted: 2014-2015 season, 7 days after vaccination. The input for sequencing was CXCR5+ CD38- circulating T follicular helper cells from blood, taken 7 days after influenza vaccination. Subset specified: circulating Tfh, non-naive CD4+CXCR5+PD-1+ (ICOS+CD38+ or ICOS-CD38-). This TCR was recovered from an adult who received the influenza vaccine. V usage is TRBV5-1 and J usage is TRBJ2-5, with 8 bases fitting TRBD2. The CDR3 is CASSLDGGARETQYF. The CDR3 nucleotides read TGCGCCAGCAGCTTGGACGGGGGGGCGCGAGAGACCCAGTACTTC.